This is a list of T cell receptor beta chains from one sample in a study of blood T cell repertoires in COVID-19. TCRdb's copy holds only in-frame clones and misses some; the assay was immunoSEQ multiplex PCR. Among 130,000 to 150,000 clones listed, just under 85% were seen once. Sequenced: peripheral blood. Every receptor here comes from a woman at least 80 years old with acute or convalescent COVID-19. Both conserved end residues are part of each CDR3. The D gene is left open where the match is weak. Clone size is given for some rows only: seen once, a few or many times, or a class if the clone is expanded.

CDR3 protein: CASSLTGLGNTIYF
CDR3 DNA: TGTGCCAGCAGCTTAACGGGGTTAGGAAACACCATATATTTT
V gene: TRBV7-9
J gene: TRBJ1-3
D gene: -
clone size: -

CDR3 protein: CASSPRQGGLLRSSYNSPLHF
CDR3 DNA: TGCGCCAGCAGCCCAAGACAGGGTGGCCTCCTTCGAAGCTCCTATAATTCACCCCTCCACTTT
V gene: TRBV5-1
J gene: TRBJ1-6
D gene: TRBD1
clone size: few

CDR3 protein: CASSQQGNVAGYTF
CDR3 DNA: TGTGCCAGCAGTCAACAGGGGAATGTAGCTGGCTACACCTTC
V gene: TRBV27
J gene: TRBJ1-2
D gene: TRBD1
clone size: -

CDR3 protein: CASSQQSNSPLHF
CDR3 DNA: TGTGCCAGCAGCCAACAGTCTAATTCACCCCTCCACTTT
V gene: TRBV7-2
J gene: TRBJ1-6
D gene: -
clone size: -

CDR3 protein: CASSLRETQYF
CDR3 DNA: TGTGCCAGCAGCTTACGGGAGACCCAGTACTTC
V gene: TRBV5-4
J gene: TRBJ2-5
D gene: -
clone size: -

CDR3 protein: CAEAGGRGQPQHF
CDR3 DNA: TGTGCCGAGGCGGGGGGGAGAGGTCAGCCCCAGCATTTT
V gene: TRBV6-5
J gene: TRBJ1-5
D gene: -
clone size: few

CDR3 protein: CASNSAGGRGYGYTF
CDR3 DNA: TGTGCCAGCAACTCCGCAGGGGGCCGGGGCTATGGCTACACCTTC
V gene: TRBV6-5
J gene: TRBJ1-2
D gene: TRBD1
clone size: -

CDR3 protein: CASSPWEGAGANVLTF
CDR3 DNA: TGTGCCAGTAGTCCCTGGGAGGGGGCTGGGGCCAACGTCCTGACTTTC
V gene: TRBV19
J gene: TRBJ2-6
D gene: -
clone size: -

CDR3 protein: CASSLSIRDSEQYF
CDR3 DNA: TGCGCCAGCAGCTTGTCGATTCGGGATTCAGAGCAGTACTTC
V gene: TRBV5-1
J gene: TRBJ2-7
D gene: -
clone size: -

CDR3 protein: CASSYGLAGDTDTQYF
CDR3 DNA: TGTGCCAGCAGTTACGGACTAGCGGGGGATACAGATACGCAGTATTTT
V gene: TRBV7-3
J gene: TRBJ2-3
D gene: TRBD2
clone size: -

CDR3 protein: CSVQESSGANVLTF
CDR3 DNA: TGCAGCGTCCAAGAGAGCTCTGGGGCCAACGTCCTGACTTTC
V gene: TRBV29-1
J gene: TRBJ2-6
D gene: -
clone size: -

CDR3 protein: CASSPLGTGNTIYF
CDR3 DNA: TGTGCCAGCAGCCCCCTCGGGACTGGAAACACCATATATTTT
V gene: TRBV14
J gene: TRBJ1-3
D gene: -
clone size: few

CDR3 protein: CASSQDRQIDTQYF
CDR3 DNA: TGCGCCAGCAGCCAAGACCGACAGATAGATACGCAGTATTTT
V gene: TRBV4-1
J gene: TRBJ2-3
D gene: -
clone size: -

CDR3 protein: CASRIDRGPRSPLHF
CDR3 DNA: TGTGCCAGCCGAATTGACAGGGGGCCACGCTCACCCCTCCACTTT
V gene: TRBV6-6
J gene: TRBJ1-6
D gene: TRBD1
clone size: -

CDR3 protein: CAISDAGPNTEAFF
CDR3 DNA: TGTGCCATCAGTGATGCGGGCCCGAACACTGAAGCTTTCTTT
V gene: TRBV10-3
J gene: TRBJ1-1
D gene: -
clone size: -

CDR3 protein: CASSTGHGAVYGYTF
CDR3 DNA: TGTGCCAGCAGTACGGGACACGGGGCGGTCTATGGCTACACCTTC
V gene: TRBV6-2/TRBV6-3
J gene: TRBJ1-2
D gene: -
clone size: -

CDR3 protein: CASSLPTTGGTGSPLHF
CDR3 DNA: TGTGCCAGCAGTTTACCAACGACAGGGGGGACGGGGTCACCCCTCCACTTT
V gene: TRBV27
J gene: TRBJ1-6
D gene: TRBD1
clone size: -

CDR3 protein: CASAGQGGNYGYTF
CDR3 DNA: TGTGCCAGCGCAGGACAGGGCGGTAACTATGGCTACACCTTC
V gene: TRBV27
J gene: TRBJ1-2
D gene: TRBD1
clone size: -

CDR3 protein: CASSWDAGAQYF
CDR3 DNA: TGCGCCAGCAGCTGGGACGCGGGGGCCCAGTACTTC
V gene: TRBV5-1
J gene: TRBJ2-5
D gene: TRBD2
clone size: -

CDR3 protein: CASTWRGGNTEAFF
CDR3 DNA: TGTGCCTCAACCTGGCGGGGAGGTAACACTGAAGCTTTCTTT
V gene: TRBV30
J gene: TRBJ1-1
D gene: -
clone size: -

CDR3 protein: CASSVGTGGFKGVNEQFF
CDR3 DNA: TGTGCCAGCTCTGTAGGCACAGGGGGCTTTAAGGGTGTCAATGAGCAGTTCTTC
V gene: TRBV18
J gene: TRBJ2-1
D gene: TRBD1
clone size: few

CDR3 protein: CASSLRGYGYTF
CDR3 DNA: TGTGCCAGCAGCTTAAGAGGCTATGGCTACACCTTC
V gene: TRBV7-3
J gene: TRBJ1-2
D gene: -
clone size: -

CDR3 protein: CASSVRDSEAFF
CDR3 DNA: TGTGCCAGTAGTGTCCGGGACTCTGAAGCTTTCTTT
V gene: TRBV19
J gene: TRBJ1-1
D gene: -
clone size: -

CDR3 protein: CSVNRVDTEAFF
CDR3 DNA: TGCAGCGTTAACAGGGTTGACACTGAAGCTTTCTTT
V gene: TRBV29-1
J gene: TRBJ1-1
D gene: -
clone size: -

CDR3 protein: CASSARGNTEAFF
CDR3 DNA: TGTGCCAGCAGCGCCAGGGGAAACACTGAAGCTTTCTTT
V gene: TRBV5-5
J gene: TRBJ1-1
D gene: -
clone size: -

CDR3 protein: CASSQGQMNEKLFF
CDR3 DNA: TGTGCCAGCAGCCAGGGACAGATGAATGAAAAACTGTTTTTT
V gene: TRBV9
J gene: TRBJ1-4
D gene: TRBD1
clone size: -

CDR3 protein: CASSVQFSPLHF
CDR3 DNA: TGTGCCAGCAGCGTCCAGTTTTCACCCCTCCACTTT
V gene: TRBV7-2
J gene: TRBJ1-6
D gene: -
clone size: -

CDR3 protein: CASSFRHLSNSPLHF
CDR3 DNA: TGTGCCAGCAGCTTTAGACACCTTTCCAATTCACCCCTCCACTTT
V gene: TRBV11-2
J gene: TRBJ1-6
D gene: -
clone size: -

CDR3 protein: CASSPGQSPNYGYTF
CDR3 DNA: TGTGCCAGCTCACCCGGACAGAGCCCCAACTATGGCTACACCTTC
V gene: TRBV18
J gene: TRBJ1-2
D gene: -
clone size: -

CDR3 protein: CASSLATGSSGNTIYF
CDR3 DNA: TGTGCCAGCAGCTTAGCAACAGGGTCTTCTGGAAACACCATATATTTT
V gene: TRBV7-9
J gene: TRBJ1-3
D gene: -
clone size: -

CDR3 protein: CASSDGRDQPQHF
CDR3 DNA: TGTGCCAGCAGTGACGGCAGGGATCAGCCCCAGCATTTT
V gene: TRBV2
J gene: TRBJ1-5
D gene: -
clone size: -